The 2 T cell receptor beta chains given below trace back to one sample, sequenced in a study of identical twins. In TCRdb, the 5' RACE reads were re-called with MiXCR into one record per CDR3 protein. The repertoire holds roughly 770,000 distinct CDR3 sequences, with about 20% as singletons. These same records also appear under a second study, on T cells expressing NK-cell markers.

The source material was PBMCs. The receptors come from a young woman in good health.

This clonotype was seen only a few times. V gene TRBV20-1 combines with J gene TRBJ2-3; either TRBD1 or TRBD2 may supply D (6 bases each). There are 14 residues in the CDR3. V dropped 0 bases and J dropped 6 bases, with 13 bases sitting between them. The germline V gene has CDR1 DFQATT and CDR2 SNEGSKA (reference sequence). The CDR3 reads CSARDRSGADTQYF. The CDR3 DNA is TGCAGTGCTAGAGATCGGTCGGGGGCGGATACGCAGTATTTT.

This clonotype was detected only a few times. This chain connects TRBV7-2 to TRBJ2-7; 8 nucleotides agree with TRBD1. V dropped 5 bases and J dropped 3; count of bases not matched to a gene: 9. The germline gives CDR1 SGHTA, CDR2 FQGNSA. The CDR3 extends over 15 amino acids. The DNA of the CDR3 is TGTGCCAGCAGCCAAGAGACAGGGGCAGTCTACGAGCAGTACTTC. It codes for CASSQETGAVYEQYF.